The table lists the clone carrying this TCR beta chain with many counts. What it recognizes is unknown. This entry belongs to a study of human T cells and chemical hapten exposure. Germline loops: CDR1 DFQATT, CDR2 SNEGSKA (reference sequence). This CDR3 region has 16 residues. The ends were cut back, 0 bases at V and 4 bases at J, with 16 bases in the middle. Time point described: patch test 1, 2 weeks after DPC sensitization. Treatment: therapeutic diphenylcyclopropenone sensitization with weekly scalp DPC. Blood, whole and unfractionated, served as the source for total RNA extraction. TCRdb reanalysed the RACE reads using MiXCR and keeps one entry per CDR3 protein. The sample holds over 75,000 distinct CDR3 sequences, roughly 7.2% seen once. Broader study findings: The study found expanded TCRs formed significantly more large CDR3 similarity clusters than controls.

Sequencing used whole blood, obtained in connection with sensitization to the hapten diphenylcyclopropenone (DPC). This sequence was found in a woman aged 30 to 39 with alopecia areata. Some clones in this sample may be carry-over from other donors' samples. J is TRBJ2-1 and V is TRBV20-1; maybe TRBD2 (7 bases). CDR3 bases: TGCAGTGCTAGAGATCCGAGGGGGGGTCTTTACAATGAGCAGTTCTTC. The encoded protein is CSARDPRGGLYNEQFF.